The 31 T cell receptor beta chains presented below share a single source sample, sequenced in a study of T cell repertoires in cytomegalovirus infection. TCRdb re-called the reads with MiXCR, one entry per CDR3 protein. The repertoire holds about 240,000 distinct CDR3 sequences, with around 6.4% as singletons. Sequencing used PBMCs. The receptors here all came from a human donor in good health (CMV status not recorded). Some clones in this sample may be carry-over from other donors' samples.

This clonotype occurred many times. The V and J genes are TRBV7-2 and TRBJ1-2; D remains unclear. Trimming shortened V by 1 base and J by 3 bases, and 9 bases separated the two germline ends. The CDR3 is 14 amino acids. Germline-derived CDR1 and CDR2 are SGHTA and FQGNSA. The CDR3 is CASSLVGRYYGYTF. The CDR3 nucleotides are TGTGCCAGCAGCTTAGTTGGCAGGTACTATGGCTACACCTTC.

This clonotype was recorded many times. The CDR3 loop is CASSQGILTGNTIYF. For the CDR3, the DNA is TGTGCCAGCAGTCAGGGGATCCTTACTGGAAACACCATATATTTT. V gene TRBV2 combines with J gene TRBJ1-3, with D maybe TRBD1 (6 bases). Germline V gene data show CDR1 as SNHLY and CDR2 as FYNNEI. V was trimmed by 5 bases and J by 2 bases, leaving 13 bases between them. The CDR3 is 15 residues long.

This clonotype was counted ten times or more. The chain joins TRBV14 to TRBJ2-7, with D perhaps TRBD2 (6 bases). Germline V lookup: CDR1 SGHDN, CDR2 FVKESK. V gave up 4 bases and J gave up 7 bases, with 23 bases separating them. The CDR3 covers 16 residues. CDR3 DNA: TGTGCCAGCAGCCGGGGGGACCGAGCCTCCTACGTGGAGCAGTACTTC. Translating it yields CASSRGDRASYVEQYF.

The V gene is TRBV3-1, the J gene TRBJ2-2, with 10 nucleotides matching TRBD1. The CDR3 is made up of 14 amino acids. V dropped 3 bases and J dropped 7; count of bases not matched to a gene: 2. CDR1 is LGHDT and CDR2 is YNNKEL in the germline V gene (reference sequence). CDR3 sequence: CASSQTGGNGELFF. The CDR3, as DNA: TGTGCCAGCAGCCAGACAGGGGGCAACGGGGAGCTGTTTTTT.

This clonotype was detected many times. This chain uses TRBV7-9 with TRBJ2-5; 8 nucleotides agree with TRBD1. Germline V gives CDR1 SEHNR, CDR2 FQNEAQ (reference sequence). The CDR3 is 15 residues long. Trimming removed 6 bases from V and 5 bases from J; junction bases left unmatched: 11. The DNA of the CDR3 is TGTGCCAGCAGATCCGCGGACAGGGTGGTTGAGACCCAGTACTTC. Translating gives CASRSADRVVETQYF.

The table lists this clonotype with many counts. This chain links TRBV19 with TRBJ1-6, with TRBD1 as a possible D gene (6 bases). CDR1 LNHDA and CDR2 SQIVND come from the germline V gene (reference sequence). The CDR3 is 15 residues long. The ends were cut back, 8 bases at V and 5 bases at J, with 16 bases in the middle. CDR3 DNA: TGTGCCAGTTCACAGGGAAGCGGCGATAATTCACCCCTCCACTTT. Its protein is CASSQGSGDNSPLHF.

This clonotype showed up just a few times. The J gene is TRBJ2-3, the V gene TRBV5-1; 11 bases map to TRBD2. Trimming cost V 1 base and J 0 bases; bases outside gene matches: 4. There are 17 residues in the CDR3. CDR1 and CDR2 from the germline V gene are SGHRS and YFSETQ. The CDR3, as DNA: TGCGCCAGCAGCTTGCGAGTAGCGGGGGGGAGCACAGATACGCAGTATTTT. Its translation is CASSLRVAGGSTDTQYF.

The table lists this clonotype with many counts. V usage is TRBV5-5 and J usage is TRBJ2-1; TRBD2 agrees at 13 bases. The CDR3 is 15 amino acids. The germline V gene has CDR1 SGHKS and CDR2 YYEKEE (reference sequence). The ends lost 4 bases at V and 6 bases at J; junction bases unmatched: 4. CDR3 DNA: TGTGCCAGCAGCGTACTAGCGGGGGGGCGCAATGAGCAGTTCTTC. Translation gives CASSVLAGGRNEQFF. Complete variable domain (other parts from reference TRBV5-5 and TRBJ2-1): DAGVTQSPTHLIKTRGQQVTLRCSPISGHKSVSWYQQVLGQGPQFIFQYYEKEERGRGNFPDRFSARQFPNYSSELNVNALLLGDSALYLCASSVLAGGRNEQFFGPGTRLTVL.

This clonotype was seen at least ten times. This rearrangement joins TRBV28 to TRBJ2-3; D gene unclear. Germline-derived CDR1 and CDR2 are MDHEN and SYDVKM. Trimming left V 2 bases short and J 2 bases short, with 14 bases between. The CDR3 runs to 16 residues. The CDR3 region is CASSLPTSASTDTQYF. The CDR3 nucleotides are TGTGCCAGCAGTTTACCCACATCAGCCTCCACAGATACGCAGTATTTT.

This clonotype was detected ten times or more. The chain recombines TRBV11-1 with TRBJ1-1; tentatively, D is TRBD1 (5 bases). The CDR3 covers 16 residues. Trimming cost V 3 bases and J 5 bases, with 19 bases left between them. Looked up from germline, CDR1 is SGHAT and CDR2 is FQDESV (reference sequence). The CDR3 here is CASSLTRGREGTEAFF. CDR3 DNA: TGTGCCAGCAGCTTGACACGGGGCCGGGAAGGAACTGAAGCTTTCTTT.

In DNA form, the CDR3 reads TGTGCCAGCAGCTTGATGTACAATGAGCAGTTCTTC. Translated, it gives CASSLMYNEQFF. The chain is built from TRBV5-4 and TRBJ2-1, with unresolved D. CDR1 SGHNT and CDR2 YYREEE come from the germline V gene (reference sequence). V lost 1 base to trimming and J lost 4 bases, with 3 bases between them. This CDR3 has 12 residues. The full variable domain, rest sourced from reference TRBV5-4 and TRBJ2-1, is ETGVTQSPTHLIKTRGQQVTLRCSSQSGHNTVSWYQQALGQGPQFIFQYYREEENGRGNFPPRFSGLQFPNYSSELNVNALELDDSALYLCASSLMYNEQFFGPGTRLTVL.

The rearrangement joins TRBV19 to TRBJ1-1, with TRBD1 matching 8 bases. The junction had 9 bases not matched to a gene; V was cut back by 3 bases and J by 6 bases. Germline-derived CDR1 and CDR2 are LNHDA and SQIVND (reference sequence). The CDR3 is 15 amino acids. The CDR3 nucleotides read TGTGCCAGTAGTATTTCAACAGGGGGGCGGCCTGAAGCTTTCTTT. This gives the protein CASSISTGGRPEAFF.

This clonotype appeared many times. The CDR3 DNA reads TGCAGTGCTCCCCCGGGGGCGAGGAGGGTGGAGACCCAGTACTTC. This encodes CSAPPGARRVETQYF. The J gene is TRBJ2-5, the V gene TRBV20-1; perhaps D is TRBD1 or TRBD2 (6 bases each). The length of the CDR3 is 15 residues. Trimming removed 5 bases at V and 5 bases at J, with 21 bases between. Germline loops: CDR1 DFQATT, CDR2 SNEGSKA (reference sequence).

This clonotype came up many times. The J gene is TRBJ1-1, the V gene TRBV6-2 or TRBV6-3, with D possibly being TRBD1 (5 bases). Germline V gene sequence: CDR1 MNHEY, CDR2 SVGEGT. The CDR3 is 18 residues long. Between the trimmed V and J ends, which lost 8 bases and 1 base, there was a span of 26 bases. The DNA for the CDR3 is TGTGCCAGCGACGTAACCGGGACGTTGACTATCGGGAACACTGAAGCTTTCTTT. Translation: CASDVTGTLTIGNTEAFF.

This clonotype appeared a few times. The gene calls are TRBV12-3 or TRBV12-4 and TRBJ1-2, with D tentatively TRBD1 (6 bases). This CDR3 spans 14 amino acids. V lost 0 bases, J lost 8 bases, and 13 bases lay in between. The CDR3, as DNA: TGTGCCAGCAGTTTAGCGCCGGGGGCAGGGGGCTACACCTTC. Its translation: CASSLAPGAGGYTF.

This clonotype came up many times. The genes are TRBV7-8 and TRBJ2-1, with 11 bases identical to TRBD2. The CDR3 is 16 amino acids. V lost 1 base to trimming and J lost 9 bases; unmatched junction nucleotides: 8. Germline lookup yields CDR1 SGHVS and CDR2 FQNEAQ. CDR3 coding DNA: TGTGCCAGCAGCTTAGTCATAGCGGGGGGGCCCAGTGAGCAGTTCTTC. This encodes CASSLVIAGGPSEQFF.

This clonotype was observed at least ten times. The chain joins TRBV6-4 to TRBJ1-3; no clear D gene. Looked up from germline, CDR1 is MRHNA and CDR2 is SNTAGT. The V gene lost 3 bases and the J gene lost 0 bases, with 3 bases spanning the gap. The CDR3 totals 13 residues. CDR3 loop: CASSESSGNTIYF. The CDR3 nucleotides are TGTGCCAGCAGTGAGAGCTCTGGAAACACCATATATTTT.

This clonotype was counted many times. V usage is TRBV18 and J usage is TRBJ2-6, with D perhaps TRBD1 (6 bases). Germline values: CDR1 KGHSH, CDR2 LQKENI. The CDR3 has 16 amino acids. Trimming took 6 bases from V and 2 from J, leaving 14 bases between them. The CDR3 loop reads CASSPTGTTGANVLTF. CDR3 DNA: TGTGCCAGCTCGCCCACAGGGACAACTGGGGCCAACGTCCTGACTTTC.

This clonotype was seen ten or more times. The chain recombines TRBV7-2 with TRBJ2-5; D not certain. The CDR3 length is 16 residues. The ends were cut back, 5 bases at V and 2 bases at J, with 18 bases in the middle. Looked up from germline, CDR1 is SGHTA and CDR2 is FQGNSA. The CDR3 sequence is CASSPTWSSPQETQYF. CDR3 DNA: TGTGCCAGCAGCCCGACGTGGTCCAGCCCTCAAGAGACCCAGTACTTC.

This clonotype was counted at least ten times. The chain recombines TRBV10-3 with TRBJ2-1; no clear D. V was cut by 9 bases and J by 5 bases, with 14 bases left in between. This CDR3 is built from 13 residues. Looked up from germline, CDR1 is ENHRY and CDR2 is SYGVKD. The DNA of the CDR3 is TGTGCCATAGGATGGATAGACGACAATGAGCAGTTCTTC. This codes for CAIGWIDDNEQFF.

This chain links TRBV7-2 with TRBJ2-3; a weak D match, TRBD1 (6 bases). The germline V gene has CDR1 SGHTA and CDR2 FQGNSA. This CDR3 has 17 amino acids. The V gene lost 5 bases and the J gene lost 2 bases, with 20 bases spanning the gap. As DNA, the CDR3 is TGTGCCAGCAGCCCCCCCCCCCCCGGGACACCCACAGATACGCAGTATTTT. Translated, it gives CASSPPPPGTPTDTQYF.

This clonotype was counted only a few times. This chain connects TRBV4-2 to TRBJ2-2; tentatively, D is TRBD1 (6 bases). The V end lost 2 bases, the J end lost 8 bases, and 15 bases lay between the germline ends. The CDR3 sequence is 15 residues long. Germline V gene sequence: CDR1 LGHNA, CDR2 YNFKEQ. CDR3 sequence (DNA): TGTGCCAGCAGCCAACCGGGACAACCCCCAGGGGAGCTGTTTTTT. This codes for CASSQPGQPPGELFF.

This clonotype came up many times. This rearrangement joins TRBV6-2 or TRBV6-3 to TRBJ2-7; the D gene could be TRBD1 or TRBD2 (5 bases each). The CDR3 consists of 14 residues. V was clipped by 4 bases and J by 3 bases, with 13 bases between them. CDR1 MNHEY and CDR2 SVGEGT come from the germline V gene. In DNA, the CDR3 is TGTGCCAGCAGTTCCTCCGGGACGAACTACGAGCAGTACTTC. As protein: CASSSSGTNYEQYF.

This clonotype was found many times. V is TRBV12-3 or TRBV12-4 and J is TRBJ2-5; TRBD1 matches 10 bases. The CDR3 is 16 amino acids. The ends lost 7 bases at V and 0 bases at J; junction bases unmatched: 8. CDR3 nucleotide sequence: TGTGCCAGCAACCCAGGGACAGGGGTGTACCAAGAGACCCAGTACTTC. Its protein is CASNPGTGVYQETQYF.

This clonotype was detected ten times or more. This rearrangement joins TRBV7-2 to TRBJ2-5; D remains ambiguous. The CDR3 length is 13 residues. V lost 3 bases and J lost 2, with 7 bases in between. Germline CDR1 reads SGHTA; CDR2 reads FQGNSA. The CDR3 nucleotides read TGTGCCAGCAGCTTCGAGGCACAAGAGACCCAGTACTTC. This codes for CASSFEAQETQYF.

In this sample, this clonotype turned up many times. J is TRBJ2-1 and V is TRBV4-3; 8 bases match TRBD1. The CDR3 loop spans 15 amino acids. The trim removed 5 bases at V and 4 bases at J, leaving 7 bases unmatched. Per germline, CDR1 LGHNA and CDR2 YSLEER. The CDR3 nucleotides read TGCGCCAGCAGCGTGATCGGGGACAGGTACAATGAGCAGTTCTTC. It encodes CASSVIGDRYNEQFF.

This clonotype was observed at least ten times. The gene calls are TRBV12-5 and TRBJ2-3; D is unclear. This CDR3 comprises 13 residues. The germline V gene has CDR1 LGHNT and CDR2 FRNRAP. V gave up 4 bases and J gave up 6 bases, with 11 bases separating them. CDR3 sequence: CASGSSTWDTQYF. CDR3 nucleotides: TGTGCTAGTGGTTCATCTACATGGGATACGCAGTATTTT. Together with reference TRBV12-5 and TRBJ2-3, the CDR3 gives the full variable domain: DARVTQTPRHKVTEMGQEVTMRCQPILGHNTVFWYRQTMMQGLELLAYFRNRAPLDDSGMPKDRFSAEMPDATLATLKIQPSEPRDSAVYFCASGSSTWDTQYFGPGTRLTVL.

This clonotype was counted many times. This chain connects TRBV5-6 to TRBJ1-1; tentatively, D is TRBD1 (5 bases). Trimming cost V 2 bases and J 1 base, with 9 bases left between them. Germline V CDR1 and CDR2: SGHDT, YYEEEE. This CDR3 has 14 amino acids. Written as DNA, the CDR3 is TGTGCCAGCAGCTTTGGGGCACCGAACACTGAAGCTTTCTTT. Encoded protein: CASSFGAPNTEAFF.

V gene TRBV20-1 combines with J gene TRBJ2-7; 9 bases match TRBD2. The CDR3 totals 16 residues. Germline V lookup: CDR1 DFQATT, CDR2 SNEGSKA (reference sequence). Germline trimming cut 0 bases from V and 6 bases from J; bases unmatched to any gene: 12. CDR3 nucleotide sequence: TGCAGTGCTAGAGACCCCAAAGCTAGCGGGGTCTCCGAGCAGTACTTC. This codes for CSARDPKASGVSEQYF.

The chain has TRBV15 and TRBJ1-2; D possibly corresponds to TRBD1 (6 bases). The CDR3 sequence is 13 residues long. V was clipped by 2 bases and J by 6 bases, with 10 bases between them. In germline, CDR1 is LNHNV, CDR2 YYDKDF (reference sequence). The CDR3 here is CATSRTGKNGYTF. CDR3 sequence (DNA): TGTGCCACCAGCAGAACAGGGAAGAATGGCTACACCTTC.

This clonotype has at least ten counts. This sequence joins TRBV20-1 and TRBJ2-7; possibly TRBD1 for D (5 bases). V was trimmed by 5 bases and J by 1 base, leaving 12 bases between them. In germline, CDR1 is DFQATT, CDR2 SNEGSKA (reference sequence). This CDR3 is built from 13 residues. Here the CDR3 reads CSAFNDRSYEQYF. DNA for the CDR3: TGCAGTGCTTTCAACGACAGATCCTACGAGCAGTACTTC.